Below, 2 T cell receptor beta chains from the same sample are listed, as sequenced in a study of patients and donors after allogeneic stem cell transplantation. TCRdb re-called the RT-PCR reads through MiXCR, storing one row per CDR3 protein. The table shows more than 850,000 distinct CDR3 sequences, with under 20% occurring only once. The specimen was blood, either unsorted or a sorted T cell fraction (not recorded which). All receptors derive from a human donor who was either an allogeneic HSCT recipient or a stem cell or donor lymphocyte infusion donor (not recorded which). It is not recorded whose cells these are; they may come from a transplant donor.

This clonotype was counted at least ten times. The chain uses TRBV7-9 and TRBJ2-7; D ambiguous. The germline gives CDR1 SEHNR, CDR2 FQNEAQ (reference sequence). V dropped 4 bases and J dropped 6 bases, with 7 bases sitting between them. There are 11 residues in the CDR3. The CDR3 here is CASSSSGEQYF. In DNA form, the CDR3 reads TGTGCCAGCAGCTCCTCGGGCGAGCAGTACTTC.

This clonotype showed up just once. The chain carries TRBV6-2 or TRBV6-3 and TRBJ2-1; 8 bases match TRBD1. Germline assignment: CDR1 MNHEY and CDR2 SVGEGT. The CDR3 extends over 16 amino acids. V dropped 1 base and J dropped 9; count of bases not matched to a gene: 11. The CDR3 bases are TGTGCCAGCAGTTACTTCCGGACAGGGATGAGGGTTGAGCAGTTCTTC. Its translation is CASSYFRTGMRVEQFF.